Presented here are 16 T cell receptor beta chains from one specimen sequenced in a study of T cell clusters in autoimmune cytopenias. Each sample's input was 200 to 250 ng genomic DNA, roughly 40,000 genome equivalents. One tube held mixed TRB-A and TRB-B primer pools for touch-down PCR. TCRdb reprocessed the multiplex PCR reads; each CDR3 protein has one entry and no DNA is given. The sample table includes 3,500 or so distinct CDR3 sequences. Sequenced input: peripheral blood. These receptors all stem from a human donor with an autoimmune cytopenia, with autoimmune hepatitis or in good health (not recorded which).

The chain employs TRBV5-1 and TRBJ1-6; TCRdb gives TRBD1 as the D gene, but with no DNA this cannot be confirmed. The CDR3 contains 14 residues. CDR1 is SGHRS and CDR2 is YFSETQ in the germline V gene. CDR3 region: CASRPRQGNSPLHF.

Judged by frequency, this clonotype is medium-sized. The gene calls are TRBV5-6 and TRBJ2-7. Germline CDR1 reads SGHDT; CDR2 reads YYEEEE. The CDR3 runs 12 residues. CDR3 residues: CASSLGYDEQYF.

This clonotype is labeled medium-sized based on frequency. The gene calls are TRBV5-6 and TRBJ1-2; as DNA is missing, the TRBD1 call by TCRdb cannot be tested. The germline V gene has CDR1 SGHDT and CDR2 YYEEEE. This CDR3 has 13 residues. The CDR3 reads CASSLAGGDGYTF.

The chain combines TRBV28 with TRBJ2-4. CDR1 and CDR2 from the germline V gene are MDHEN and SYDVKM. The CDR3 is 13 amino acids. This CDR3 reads CASSLLAKNIQYF.

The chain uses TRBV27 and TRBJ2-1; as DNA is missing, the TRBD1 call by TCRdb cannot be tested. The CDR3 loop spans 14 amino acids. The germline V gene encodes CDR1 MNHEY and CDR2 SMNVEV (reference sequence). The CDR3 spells CASSFVAGEGEQFF.

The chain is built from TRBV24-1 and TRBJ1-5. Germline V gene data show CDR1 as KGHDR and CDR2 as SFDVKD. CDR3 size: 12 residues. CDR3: CATSDLLGTQHF.

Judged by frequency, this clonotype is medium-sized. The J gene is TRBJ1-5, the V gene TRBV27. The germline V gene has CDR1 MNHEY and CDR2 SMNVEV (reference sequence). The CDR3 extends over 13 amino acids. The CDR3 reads CASSERVNQPQHF.

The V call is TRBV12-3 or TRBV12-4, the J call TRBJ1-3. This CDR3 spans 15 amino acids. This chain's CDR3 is CASSLGTGSGNTIYF.

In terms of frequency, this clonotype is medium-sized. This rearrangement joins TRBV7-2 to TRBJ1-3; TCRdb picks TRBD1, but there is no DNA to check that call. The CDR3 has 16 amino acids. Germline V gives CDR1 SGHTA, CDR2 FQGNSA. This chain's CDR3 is CASSLTGGNSGNTIYF.

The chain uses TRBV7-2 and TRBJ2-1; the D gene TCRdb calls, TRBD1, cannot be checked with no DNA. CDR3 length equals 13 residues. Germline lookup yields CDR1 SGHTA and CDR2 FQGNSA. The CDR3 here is CASSFTGGNEQFF.

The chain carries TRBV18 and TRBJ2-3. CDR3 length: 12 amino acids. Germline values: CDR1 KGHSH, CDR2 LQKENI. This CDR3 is CASSPGGDTQYF.

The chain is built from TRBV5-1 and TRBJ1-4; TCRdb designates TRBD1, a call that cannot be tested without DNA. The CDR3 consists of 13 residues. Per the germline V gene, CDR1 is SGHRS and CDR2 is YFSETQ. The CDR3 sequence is CASSVAGQPKLFF.

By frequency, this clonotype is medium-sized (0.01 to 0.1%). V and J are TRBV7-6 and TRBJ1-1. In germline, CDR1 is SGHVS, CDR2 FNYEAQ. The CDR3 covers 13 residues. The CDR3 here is CASSPDLTTEAFF.

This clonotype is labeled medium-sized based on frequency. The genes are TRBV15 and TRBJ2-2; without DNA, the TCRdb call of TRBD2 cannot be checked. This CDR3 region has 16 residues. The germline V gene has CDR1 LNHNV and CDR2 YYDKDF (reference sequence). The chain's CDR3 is CATSPRDYANTGELFF. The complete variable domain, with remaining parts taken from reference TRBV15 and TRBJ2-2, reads DAMVIQNPRYQVTQFGKPVTLSCSQTLNHNVMYWYQQKSSQAPKLLFHYYDKDFNNEADTPDNFQSRRPNTSFCFLDIRSPGLGDTAMYLCATSPRDYANTGELFFGEGSRLTVL.

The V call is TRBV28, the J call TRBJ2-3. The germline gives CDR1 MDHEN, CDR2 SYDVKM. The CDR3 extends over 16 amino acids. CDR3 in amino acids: CASSWLAYLSTDTQYF.

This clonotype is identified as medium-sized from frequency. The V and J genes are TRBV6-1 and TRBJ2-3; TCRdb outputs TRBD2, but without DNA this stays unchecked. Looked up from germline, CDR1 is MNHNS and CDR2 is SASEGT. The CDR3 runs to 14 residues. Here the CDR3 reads CASRTSGSFDTQYF.